This T cell receptor beta chain was identified in a study of TIL therapy for anti-PD-1-resistant metastatic lung cancer. Study overall: Half of patients were current or former smokers.

The germline CDR1 and CDR2 sequences are MNHEY and SMNVEV (reference sequence). The CDR3 consists of 14 residues. Trimming removed 7 bases from V and 0 bases from J; junction bases left unmatched: 5. The time point: pre-treatment sample, taken before nivolumab and TIL therapy. Pleural nodules or supraclavicular lymph nodes made up most of the excised metastases sampled. This was the immunoSEQ v3 assay. Libraries were sequenced to roughly 2 million read pairs (survey) or roughly 4.5-6 million (deep). The protocol was immunoSEQ multiplex PCR, while the TCRdb copy is restricted to in-frame clones and leaves out a portion. Among 95,000 or so clones, around three fifths were seen once, and the ten largest hold roughly 9.8%.

This sequence was found in a person aged 25 to 85 with non-small cell lung cancer. The sample consisted of tumor tissue, taken at baseline. J is TRBJ2-7 and V is TRBV27, with 8 bases fitting TRBD2. The CDR3 reads CASTPSGSSYEQYF. For the CDR3, the DNA is TGTGCCAGCACCCCAAGCGGGAGCTCCTACGAGCAGTACTTC.